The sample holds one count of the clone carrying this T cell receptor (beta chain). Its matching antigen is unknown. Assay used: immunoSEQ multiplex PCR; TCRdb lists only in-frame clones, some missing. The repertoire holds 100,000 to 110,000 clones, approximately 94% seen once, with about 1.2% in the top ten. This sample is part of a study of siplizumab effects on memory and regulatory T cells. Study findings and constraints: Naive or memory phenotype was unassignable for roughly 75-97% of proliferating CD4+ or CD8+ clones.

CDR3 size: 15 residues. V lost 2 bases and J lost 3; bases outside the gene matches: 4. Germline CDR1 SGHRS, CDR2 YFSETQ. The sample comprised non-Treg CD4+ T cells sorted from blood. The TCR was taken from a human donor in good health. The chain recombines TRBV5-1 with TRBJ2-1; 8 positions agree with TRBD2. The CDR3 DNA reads TGCGCCAGCAGCTTACTAGCGGAGATCTACAATGAGCAGTTCTTC. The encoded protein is CASSLLAEIYNEQFF.